This T cell receptor (beta chain) appears in the sequencing data of a study of cytomegalovirus exposure and HLA in healthy donors. The germline V gene encodes CDR1 GTSNPN and CDR2 SVGIG (reference sequence). The CDR3 spans 14 residues. V was trimmed by 3 bases and J by 0 bases, leaving 9 bases between them. With respect to this clone: Antigen unknown.

Study findings and constraints: As a later analysis showed, several of the most significant clusters appeared to be linked to common viral pathogens. Sequencing depth roughly uniform across donors was assumed in presence/absence analyses. Later on, a genetic analysis was performed. It linked a missense variant in DCLRE1C with V- and J-gene trimming of TCR beta.

PCR amplification relied on 60 Vbeta primers (plus 13 Jbeta primers). Profiling relied on immunoSEQ multiplex PCR, and the TCRdb table lists in-frame clones only, not all of them. The sample holds approximately 150,000 clones; 70% to 85% are singletons and the top ten take around a tenth. This chain connects TRBV30 to TRBJ2-4; D might be TRBD2 (6 bases). The sequenced sample consisted of PBMCs. The sequence was collected from a woman aged 55-70 years in good health and CMV-seropositive. The chain's CDR3 is CAWSPGLAKNIQYF. The CDR3 DNA is TGTGCCTGGAGCCCGGGACTAGCCAAAAACATTCAGTACTTC.